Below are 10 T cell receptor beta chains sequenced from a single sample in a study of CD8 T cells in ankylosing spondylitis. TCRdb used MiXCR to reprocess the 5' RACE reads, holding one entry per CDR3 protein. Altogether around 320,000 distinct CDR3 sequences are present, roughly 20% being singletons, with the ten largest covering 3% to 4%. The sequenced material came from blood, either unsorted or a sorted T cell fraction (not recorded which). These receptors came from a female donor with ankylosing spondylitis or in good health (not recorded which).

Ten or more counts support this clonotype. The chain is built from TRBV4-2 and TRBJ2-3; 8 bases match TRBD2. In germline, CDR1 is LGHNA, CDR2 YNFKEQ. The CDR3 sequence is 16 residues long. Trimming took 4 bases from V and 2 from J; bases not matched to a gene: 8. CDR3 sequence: CASSPLIAGFTDTQYF. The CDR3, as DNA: TGTGCCAGCAGCCCCTTGATAGCGGGGTTCACAGATACGCAGTATTTT.

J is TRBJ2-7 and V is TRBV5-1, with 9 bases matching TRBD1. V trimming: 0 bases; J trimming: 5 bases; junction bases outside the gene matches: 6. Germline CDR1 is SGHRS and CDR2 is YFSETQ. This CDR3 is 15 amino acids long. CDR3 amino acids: CASSLGDRAIDEQYF. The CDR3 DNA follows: TGCGCCAGCAGCTTGGGGGACAGGGCTATCGACGAGCAGTACTTC.

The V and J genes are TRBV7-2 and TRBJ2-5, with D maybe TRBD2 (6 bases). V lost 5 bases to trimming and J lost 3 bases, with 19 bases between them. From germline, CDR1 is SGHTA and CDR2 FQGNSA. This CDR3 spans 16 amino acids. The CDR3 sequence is CASSPRGMGVEETQYF. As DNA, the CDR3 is TGTGCCAGCAGCCCACGGGGGATGGGAGTCGAAGAGACCCAGTACTTC.

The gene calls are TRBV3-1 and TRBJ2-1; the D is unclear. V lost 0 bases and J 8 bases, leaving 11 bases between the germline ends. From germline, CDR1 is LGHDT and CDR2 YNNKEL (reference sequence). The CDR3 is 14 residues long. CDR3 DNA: TGTGCCAGCAGCCAAGATTTAGTCCGCTATGAGCAGTTCTTC. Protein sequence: CASSQDLVRYEQFF.

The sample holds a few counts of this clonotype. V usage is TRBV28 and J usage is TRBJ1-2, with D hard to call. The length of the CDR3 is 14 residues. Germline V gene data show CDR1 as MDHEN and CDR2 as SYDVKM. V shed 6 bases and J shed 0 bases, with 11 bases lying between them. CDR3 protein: CASRAVPANYGYTF. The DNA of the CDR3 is TGTGCCAGCAGGGCGGTTCCCGCTAACTATGGCTACACCTTC.

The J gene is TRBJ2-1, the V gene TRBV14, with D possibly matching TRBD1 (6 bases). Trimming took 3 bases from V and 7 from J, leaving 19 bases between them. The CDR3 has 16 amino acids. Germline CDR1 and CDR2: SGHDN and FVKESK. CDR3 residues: CASSHHSKLRGNEQFF. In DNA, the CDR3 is TGTGCCAGCAGCCACCACTCCAAGCTCAGGGGAAATGAGCAGTTCTTC. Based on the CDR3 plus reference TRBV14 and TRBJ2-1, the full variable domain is EAGVTQFPSHSVIEKGQTVTLRCDPISGHDNLYWYRRVMGKEIKFLLHFVKESKQDESGMPNNRFLAERTGGTYSTLKVQPAELEDSGVYFCASSHHSKLRGNEQFFGPGTRLTVL.

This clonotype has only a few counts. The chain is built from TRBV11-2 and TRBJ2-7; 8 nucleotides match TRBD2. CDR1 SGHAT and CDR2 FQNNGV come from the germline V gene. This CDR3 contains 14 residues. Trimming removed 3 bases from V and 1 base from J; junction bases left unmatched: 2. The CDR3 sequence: CASSFERGSYEQYF. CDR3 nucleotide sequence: TGTGCCAGCAGCTTCGAGCGGGGGTCCTACGAGCAGTACTTC.

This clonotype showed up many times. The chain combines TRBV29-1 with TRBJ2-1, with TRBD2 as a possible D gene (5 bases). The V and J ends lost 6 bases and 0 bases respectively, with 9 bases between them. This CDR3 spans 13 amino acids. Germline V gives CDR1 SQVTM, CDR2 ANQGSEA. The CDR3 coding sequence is TGCAGCGTCGGGGAGATCTCCTACAATGAGCAGTTCTTC. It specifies CSVGEISYNEQFF.

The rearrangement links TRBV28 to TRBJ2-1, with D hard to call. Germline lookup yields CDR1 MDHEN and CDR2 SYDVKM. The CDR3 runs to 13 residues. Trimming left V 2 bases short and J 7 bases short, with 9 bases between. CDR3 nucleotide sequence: TGTGCCAGCAGTTTACTGGACCCAAATGAGCAGTTCTTC. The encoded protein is CASSLLDPNEQFF.

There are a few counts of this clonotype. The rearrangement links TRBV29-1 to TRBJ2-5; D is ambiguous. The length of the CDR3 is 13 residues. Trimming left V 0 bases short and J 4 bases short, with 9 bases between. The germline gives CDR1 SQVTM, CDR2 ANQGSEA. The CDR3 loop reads CSVEDSTRETQYF. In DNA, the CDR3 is TGCAGCGTTGAAGATTCGACACGAGAGACCCAGTACTTC.